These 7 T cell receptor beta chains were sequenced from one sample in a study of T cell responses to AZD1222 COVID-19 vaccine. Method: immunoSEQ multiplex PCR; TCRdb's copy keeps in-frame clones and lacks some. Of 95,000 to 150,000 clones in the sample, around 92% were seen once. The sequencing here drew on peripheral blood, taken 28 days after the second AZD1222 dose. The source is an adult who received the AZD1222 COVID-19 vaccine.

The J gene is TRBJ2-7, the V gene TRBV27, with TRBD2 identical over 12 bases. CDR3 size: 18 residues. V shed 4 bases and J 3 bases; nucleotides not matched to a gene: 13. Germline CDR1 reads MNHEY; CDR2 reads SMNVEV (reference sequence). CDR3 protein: CASSSRTSGATPFYEQYF. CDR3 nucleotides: TGTGCCAGCAGTTCGAGGACTAGCGGGGCGACACCGTTCTACGAGCAGTACTTC.

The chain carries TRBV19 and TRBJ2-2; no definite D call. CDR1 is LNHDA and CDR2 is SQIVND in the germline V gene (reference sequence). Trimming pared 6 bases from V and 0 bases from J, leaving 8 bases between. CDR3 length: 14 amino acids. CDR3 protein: CASRISPNTGELFF. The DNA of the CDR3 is TGTGCCAGTAGAATTAGCCCGAACACCGGGGAGCTGTTTTTT. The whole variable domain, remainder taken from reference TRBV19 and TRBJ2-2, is DGGITQSPKYLFRKEGQNVTLSCEQNLNHDAMYWYRQDPGQGLRLIYYSQIVNDFQKGDIAEGYSVSREKKESFPLTVTSAQKNPTAFYLCASRISPNTGELFFGEGSRLTVL.

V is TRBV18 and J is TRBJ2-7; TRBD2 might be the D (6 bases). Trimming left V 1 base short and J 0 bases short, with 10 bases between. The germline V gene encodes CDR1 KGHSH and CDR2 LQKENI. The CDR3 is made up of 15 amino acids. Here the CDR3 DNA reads TGTGCCAGCTCACCACTTGGGGGACTCTCCTACGAGCAGTACTTC. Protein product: CASSPLGGLSYEQYF.

The CDR3 DNA is TGTGCCAGCAGCTCCCTCGGCCAGCCCCAGCATTTT. As protein: CASSSLGQPQHF. The chain joins TRBV11-2 to TRBJ1-5; D is unresolved. The V and J ends lost 4 bases and 7 bases respectively, with 8 bases between them. The CDR3 consists of 12 residues. Germline V gene lookup returns CDR1 SGHAT and CDR2 FQNNGV.

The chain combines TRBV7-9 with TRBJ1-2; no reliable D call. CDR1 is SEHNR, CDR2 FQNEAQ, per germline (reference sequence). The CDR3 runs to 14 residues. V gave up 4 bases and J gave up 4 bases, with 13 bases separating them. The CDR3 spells CASSSIPDLYGYTF. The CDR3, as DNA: TGTGCCAGCAGCTCGATACCAGATCTCTATGGCTACACCTTC.

In nucleotides, the CDR3 is TGTGCCAGCAGCTTGGAAGGGGAGTCCGGGGCCAACGTCCTGACTTTC. Translated: CASSLEGESGANVLTF. The V call is TRBV5-6, the J call TRBJ2-6; D could derive from TRBD1 or TRBD2 (5 bases each). The CDR3 spans 16 residues. Germline CDR1 and CDR2: SGHDT and YYEEEE. V lost 0 bases and J 4 bases, leaving 11 bases between the germline ends.

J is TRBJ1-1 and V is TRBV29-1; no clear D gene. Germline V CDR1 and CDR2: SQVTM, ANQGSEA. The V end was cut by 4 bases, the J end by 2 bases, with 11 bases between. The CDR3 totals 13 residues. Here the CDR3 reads CSVARGSNTEAFF. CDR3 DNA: TGCAGCGTTGCGAGAGGGAGTAACACTGAAGCTTTCTTT.